This T cell receptor (beta chain) was recovered during a study of shared clonotypes between healthy human individuals. The length of the CDR3 is 20 residues. With V trimmed by 4 bases and J by 3 bases, 19 bases remained unmatched. Germline loops: CDR1 MNHNS, CDR2 SASEGT. Only in-frame clones appear in the TCRdb table, and some are missing; sequencing was by immunoSEQ multiplex PCR. Here the sample spans more than 2 million clones, 85% to 95% being singletons. Only Caucasian adults living in Nashville, Tennessee served as donors. V and J are TRBV6-1 and TRBJ2-7; 12 bases agree with TRBD1. Material for sequencing was naive CD4+ T cells sorted from blood. Noted subset: CD45RA+ positively selected. This TCR was sampled from a man aged 18 to 29 in good health. The CDR3: CASSGIPGQGASPRLYEQYF. CDR3 in DNA: TGTGCCAGCAGTGGAATTCCGGGACAGGGGGCAAGTCCCCGCCTCTACGAGCAGTACTTC.